This entry is about one TCR beta chain. The data stem from a study of shared clonotypes between healthy human individuals. CDR3 size: 12 residues. V was clipped by 0 bases and J by 7 bases, with 4 bases between them. Germline values: CDR1 SEHNR, CDR2 FQNEAQ (reference sequence). Deep-level settings were used for running the assay. Sequenced by immunoSEQ multiplex PCR; TCRdb stores in-frame clones only, minus some. Among roughly 1,500,000 clones listed, approximately 98% were seen once. The TCR sequence derives from a man aged 25-45 years in good health. The sequenced sample consisted of naive CD4+ T cells sorted from blood. The subset was: CD45RA+ positively selected. The rearrangement uses TRBV7-9 and TRBJ2-1; D gene ambiguous. DNA of the CDR3: TGTGCCAGCAGCTTAGCAGCTAATGAGCAGTTCTTC. Protein product: CASSLAANEQFF.